This is a list of T cell receptor beta chains from one sample in a study of Graves' ophthalmopathy and Graves' hyperthyroidism. TCRdb reanalysed the multiplex PCR reads using MiXCR and keeps one entry per CDR3 protein. Of roughly 1.1 million distinct CDR3 sequences listed, 36% are singletons. Sequencing was performed on peripheral blood or thyroid tissue (not recorded which). All receptors come from an adult man with Graves' hyperthyroidism. CDR3s include the opening cysteine and the closing phenylalanine or tryptophan. Each record gives: J gene, D gene, V gene, clone size, CDR3 DNA, CDR3 protein. A D gene is named only where the DNA matches it firmly. Size tells how often a clone was seen (once, few, many) or the class of an expanded clone, and some rows leave it out.

j_gene: TRBJ1-1; d_gene: NA; v_gene: TRBV6-1; abundance: few; CDR3nt: TGTGCCAGCACGACGGGGATTTACACTGAAGCTTTCTTT; CDR3aa: CASTTGIYTEAFF
j_gene: TRBJ2-7; d_gene: TRBD1; v_gene: TRBV7-2; abundance: once; CDR3nt: TGTGCCAGCAGCCTACACGGATTCTCCGGGACAGGCACCTACGAGCAGTACTTC; CDR3aa: CASSLHGFSGTGTYEQYF
j_gene: TRBJ1-2; d_gene: TRBD1; v_gene: TRBV29-1; abundance: many; CDR3nt: TGCAGCGTTGTGGGACCGGGACAGGGGGCAAATTATGGCTACACCTTC; CDR3aa: CSVVGPGQGANYGYTF
j_gene: TRBJ2-5; d_gene: NA; v_gene: TRBV6-2/TRBV6-3; abundance: NA; CDR3nt: TGTGCCAGCAGACAGGATCCCGAGACCCAGTACTTC; CDR3aa: CASRQDPETQYF
j_gene: TRBJ1-1; d_gene: NA; v_gene: TRBV7-2; abundance: many; CDR3nt: TGTGCCAGCAGCCCCACGTCTGTGGGAACTGAAGCTTTCTTT; CDR3aa: CASSPTSVGTEAFF
j_gene: TRBJ1-6; d_gene: NA; v_gene: TRBV20-1; abundance: few; CDR3nt: TGCAGTGCCCTGACCCGGACGTCGAATTCACCCCTCCACTTT; CDR3aa: CSALTRTSNSPLHF
j_gene: TRBJ2-7; d_gene: NA; v_gene: TRBV7-9; abundance: many; CDR3nt: TGTGCCATCGAGACTGGTACCTACGAGCAGTACTTC; CDR3aa: CAIETGTYEQYF
j_gene: TRBJ2-2; d_gene: NA; v_gene: TRBV2; abundance: few; CDR3nt: TGTGCCAGCAACAAAGGATCGAACACCGGGGAGCTGTTTTTT; CDR3aa: CASNKGSNTGELFF
j_gene: TRBJ1-2; d_gene: TRBD1; v_gene: TRBV11-2; abundance: NA; CDR3nt: TGTGCCAGCAGTGATTCCGGGACAGGGAACGGCTACACCTTC; CDR3aa: CASSDSGTGNGYTF
j_gene: TRBJ1-6; d_gene: NA; v_gene: TRBV12-3/TRBV12-4; abundance: NA; CDR3nt: TGTGCCAGCAGTTTTATTTCGATTCGCGTAAATTCACCCCTCCACTTT; CDR3aa: CASSFISIRVNSPLHF
j_gene: TRBJ1-5; d_gene: TRBD1; v_gene: TRBV7-2; abundance: NA; CDR3nt: TGTGCCAGCAGCTTCGGACAGGGATGGAAGGGCAATCAGCCCCAGCATTTT; CDR3aa: CASSFGQGWKGNQPQHF
j_gene: TRBJ2-5; d_gene: NA; v_gene: TRBV10-3; abundance: NA; CDR3nt: TGTGCCATCGCCACAGGGGAGGAAGAGACCCAGTACTTC; CDR3aa: CAIATGEEETQYF
j_gene: TRBJ2-7; d_gene: NA; v_gene: TRBV5-1; abundance: many; CDR3nt: TGCGCCAGCAGCTTGGTACCGGTAGACACGGAGCAGTACTTC; CDR3aa: CASSLVPVDTEQYF
j_gene: TRBJ2-7; d_gene: NA; v_gene: TRBV4-3; abundance: NA; CDR3nt: TGCGCCAGCAGCCAAGCGCGGGGCATAAACTACGAGCAGTACTTC; CDR3aa: CASSQARGINYEQYF
j_gene: TRBJ2-5; d_gene: TRBD2; v_gene: TRBV29-1; abundance: NA; CDR3nt: TGCAGCGTTGATGGTCTAGCGGGAGGAACACTCCAAGAGACCCAGTACTTC; CDR3aa: CSVDGLAGGTLQETQYF
j_gene: TRBJ2-7; d_gene: NA; v_gene: TRBV14; abundance: NA; CDR3nt: TGTGCCAGCAGCCAAGATCGGGGGAGGAGGATTTACGAGCAGTACTTC; CDR3aa: CASSQDRGRRIYEQYF
j_gene: TRBJ2-7; d_gene: TRBD2; v_gene: TRBV10-2; abundance: NA; CDR3nt: TGCGCCAGCAGTCCCGGGACTAGCGGGAACTCCTACGAGCAGTACTTC; CDR3aa: CASSPGTSGNSYEQYF
j_gene: TRBJ2-7; d_gene: NA; v_gene: TRBV13; abundance: few; CDR3nt: TGTGCCAGCAGCTTAGGCCGGGCCCGAGCTTCGCACGAGCAGTACTTC; CDR3aa: CASSLGRARASHEQYF
j_gene: TRBJ2-2; d_gene: TRBD1; v_gene: TRBV5-5; abundance: NA; CDR3nt: TGTGCCAGCAGCTTGGCAGGGGGTGACCTGCGCGGGGAGCTGTTTTTT; CDR3aa: CASSLAGGDLRGELFF
j_gene: TRBJ2-5; d_gene: NA; v_gene: TRBV13; abundance: NA; CDR3nt: TGTGCCAGCGCCAGAGTCGGGGGAAACCAAGAGACCCAGTACTTC; CDR3aa: CASARVGGNQETQYF
j_gene: TRBJ1-5; d_gene: NA; v_gene: TRBV6-6; abundance: few; CDR3nt: TGTGCCAGCAGTTACTCGTTGGGCAATCAGCCCCAGCATTTT; CDR3aa: CASSYSLGNQPQHF
j_gene: TRBJ1-2; d_gene: NA; v_gene: TRBV20-1; abundance: few; CDR3nt: TGCAGTGCTGGAGTTACGGGGAGATTTGGCTACACCTTC; CDR3aa: CSAGVTGRFGYTF
j_gene: TRBJ2-2; d_gene: TRBD2; v_gene: TRBV7-8; abundance: many; CDR3nt: TGTGCCAGCAGCTTAGCCGGGACTACCTTCACCGGGGAGCTGTTTTTT; CDR3aa: CASSLAGTTFTGELFF
j_gene: TRBJ2-7; d_gene: TRBD1; v_gene: TRBV9; abundance: few; CDR3nt: TGTGCCAGCAGTCAGCCGGGACAGATCTACGAGCAGTACTTC; CDR3aa: CASSQPGQIYEQYF
j_gene: TRBJ1-5; d_gene: NA; v_gene: TRBV24-1; abundance: many; CDR3nt: TGTGCCACCAATTCAAGGGGAACAGGGATGCAGCCCCAGCATTTT; CDR3aa: CATNSRGTGMQPQHF
j_gene: TRBJ1-2; d_gene: NA; v_gene: TRBV12-3/TRBV12-4; abundance: many; CDR3nt: TGTGCCACCTCCGCGAGAGCTAACTATGGCTACACCTTC; CDR3aa: CATSARANYGYTF
j_gene: TRBJ2-7; d_gene: NA; v_gene: TRBV29-1; abundance: many; CDR3nt: TGCAGCGTCCGACTTTGGGGGTCCTCCTACGAGCAGTACTTC; CDR3aa: CSVRLWGSSYEQYF
j_gene: TRBJ2-7; d_gene: NA; v_gene: TRBV5-1; abundance: many; CDR3nt: TGCGCCAGCAGCTTGGTTTACTCCTACGAGCAGTACTTC; CDR3aa: CASSLVYSYEQYF